This passage covers 30 T cell receptor beta chains from one sample sequenced in a study of graft-versus-host responses after intestinal transplantation. These receptors have no identified antigens. The method was immunoSEQ multiplex PCR; TCRdb's version includes in-frame clones alone and lacks a portion of them. The table shows tens of thousands of clones, with about 90% occurring only once. The sequences come from unstimulated CD8+ T cells sorted from spleen or lymph node cells, collected before intestinal transplant. These receptors were obtained from a human donor who received an intestinal transplant.

The genes are TRBV5-1 and TRBJ2-2; 8 bases fit TRBD1. V gave up 5 bases and J gave up 2 bases; unmatched junction bases: 5. Germline V gene data show CDR1 as SGHRS and CDR2 as YFSETQ. The CDR3 totals 15 residues. DNA of the CDR3: TGCGCCAGCAGATTCGGACAGGGAAACACCGGGGAGCTGTTTTTT. Amino acids: CASRFGQGNTGELFF.

The chain carries TRBV10-2 and TRBJ2-7; D uncertain. The germline gives CDR1 WSHSY, CDR2 SAAADI. V was cut by 2 bases and J by 5 bases, with 16 bases left in between. CDR3 length equals 15 residues. DNA of the CDR3: TGCGCCAGCAGTGAGAGGCAGCGTTCGATACACGAGCAGTACTTC. It codes for CASSERQRSIHEQYF.

The rearrangement links TRBV6-5 to TRBJ1-4; perhaps TRBD1 as D (6 bases). Per the germline V gene, CDR1 is MNHEY and CDR2 is SVGAGI. V was trimmed by 8 bases and J by 8 bases, leaving 12 bases between them. There are 12 residues in the CDR3. The CDR3 bases are TGTGCCAGCCGGGGGGCACAGGAAAAACTGTTTTTT. Amino acids: CASRGAQEKLFF.

This rearrangement joins TRBV4-1 to TRBJ2-1, with 10 bases lining up with TRBD1. The CDR3 is 17 amino acids. With 3 bases clipped from V and 3 bases from J, the junction kept 8 bases outside the gene matches. Germline assignment: CDR1 MGHRA and CDR2 YSYEKL. CDR3 residues: CASSHTTGGENYNEQFF. DNA of the CDR3: TGCGCCAGCAGCCACACGACAGGGGGCGAGAACTACAATGAGCAGTTCTTC.

The CDR3 DNA reads TGTGCCATCAGAAGACTAGCGGCTTCCCACGAGCAGTACTTC. Translation: CAIRRLAASHEQYF. The J gene is TRBJ2-7, the V gene TRBV6-6; TRBD2 matches at 9 bases. The germline V gene has CDR1 MNHNY and CDR2 SVGAGI (reference sequence). This CDR3 region has 14 residues. J lost 5 bases, V lost 10 bases, and 12 bases had no gene match.

The V and J genes are TRBV2 and TRBJ2-2; D is undetermined. CDR1 is SNHLY and CDR2 is FYNNEI in the germline V gene. This CDR3 region has 13 residues. V shed 5 bases and J shed 4 bases, with 8 bases lying between them. DNA for the CDR3: TGTGCCAGCAGTACGCGGTTCACCGGGGAGCTGTTTTTT. Its protein product is CASSTRFTGELFF.

V and J are TRBV5-1 and TRBJ2-4; 8 nucleotides align to TRBD1. This CDR3 contains 16 residues. Germline V CDR1 and CDR2: SGHRS, YFSETQ. J lost 2 bases, V lost 4 bases, and 8 bases had no gene match. DNA of the CDR3: TGCGCCAGCAGCAAACAGGGGGTGGGGACCAAAAACATTCAGTACTTC. Its protein is CASSKQGVGTKNIQYF. Based on the CDR3 plus reference TRBV5-1 and TRBJ2-4, the full variable domain is KAGVTQTPRYLIKTRGQQVTLSCSPISGHRSVSWYQQTPGQGLQFLFEYFSETQRNKGNFPGRFSGRQFSNSRSEMNVSTLELGDSALYLCASSKQGVGTKNIQYFGAGTRLSVL.

V usage is TRBV4-1 and J usage is TRBJ1-5; possibly TRBD1 for D (6 bases). V was clipped by 1 base and J by 3 bases, with 16 bases between them. This CDR3 has 17 residues. Germline CDR1 and CDR2: MGHRA and YSYEKL. As DNA, the CDR3 is TGCGCCAGCAGCCAAGGGCCAGGGGTGACTTCCAATCAGCCCCAGCATTTT. It is translated as CASSQGPGVTSNQPQHF.

This rearrangement joins TRBV9 to TRBJ1-2, with D maybe TRBD1 (6 bases). The CDR3 is 14 residues long. V was clipped by 6 bases and J by 8 bases, with 20 bases between them. Germline V gives CDR1 SGDLS, CDR2 YYNGEE. CDR3 sequence (DNA): TGTGCCAGCAACAAAGAAGGGGGAGCGGGGGGCTACACCTTC. The encoded protein is CASNKEGGAGGYTF.

This chain joins TRBV7-6 and TRBJ2-3; D is ambiguous. The CDR3 is 12 residues long. Germline values: CDR1 SGHVS, CDR2 FNYEAQ. V dropped 2 bases and J dropped 5 bases, with 5 bases sitting between them. DNA of the CDR3: TGTGCCAGCAGCTTACGAGAAGATACGCAGTATTTT. Amino acid sequence: CASSLREDTQYF.

This clone appeared a few times. V and J are TRBV28 and TRBJ2-7; D may be TRBD1 (5 bases). CDR1 and CDR2 (germline): MDHEN, SYDVKM. The CDR3 length is 14 residues. V lost 6 bases, J lost 2 bases, and 14 bases lay in between. Here the CDR3 reads CASRFLGAAYEQYF. CDR3 coding DNA: TGTGCCAGCAGATTCCTAGGGGCCGCCTACGAGCAGTACTTC.

The gene calls are TRBV4-1 and TRBJ2-5; 9 bases align to TRBD2. Germline V gene lookup returns CDR1 MGHRA and CDR2 YSYEKL. This CDR3 is built from 16 residues. V gave up 3 bases and J gave up 3 bases; unmatched junction bases: 8. The CDR3 DNA is TGCGCCAGCAGCCACCAGGAGACTAGCGGCGAAGAGACCCAGTACTTC. This sequence encodes CASSHQETSGEETQYF.

The gene calls are TRBV9 and TRBJ2-5; 8 bases agree with TRBD2. J gave up 5 bases and V 6 bases, and 12 bases lay outside the gene matches. CDR1 SGDLS and CDR2 YYNGEE come from the germline V gene. This CDR3 region has 15 residues. CDR3 nucleotide sequence: TGTGCCAGCACTTCCAACGGGGGGGTTACGGAGACCCAGTACTTC. Translated, it gives CASTSNGGVTETQYF.

This clone was observed once. This rearrangement joins TRBV9 to TRBJ2-3, with D possibly matching TRBD2 (7 bases). The CDR3 runs 16 residues. V was cut by 0 bases and J by 5 bases, with 16 bases left in between. The germline V gene has CDR1 SGDLS and CDR2 YYNGEE. The CDR3 spells CASSVGGGGPIDTQYF. DNA for the CDR3: TGTGCCAGCAGCGTAGGGGGCGGGGGCCCCATAGATACGCAGTATTTT. The complete variable domain, with remaining parts taken from reference TRBV9 and TRBJ2-3, reads DSGVTQTPKHLITATGQRVTLRCSPRSGDLSVYWYQQSLDQGLQFLIQYYNGEERAKGNILERFSAQQFPDLHSELNLSSLELGDSALYFCASSVGGGGPIDTQYFGPGTRLTVL.

The chain employs TRBV5-4 and TRBJ2-7; the D gene is possibly TRBD2 (5 bases). Germline CDR1 reads SGHNT; CDR2 reads YYREEE (reference sequence). The CDR3 spans 12 residues. V dropped 1 base and J dropped 5 bases, with 7 bases sitting between them. The CDR3 DNA is TGTGCCAGCAGCTTGACCGGGGACGAGCAGTACTTC. This encodes CASSLTGDEQYF.

This chain uses TRBV18 with TRBJ1-4; D remains unclear. CDR3 length: 13 amino acids. Trimming removed 3 bases from V and 7 bases from J, with 9 bases in between. Germline V gene sequence: CDR1 KGHSH, CDR2 LQKENI. CDR3 sequence reads: CASSPRVGEKLFF. CDR3 nucleotide sequence: TGTGCCAGCTCACCCCGGGTGGGTGAAAAACTGTTTTTT.

This chain links TRBV28 with TRBJ2-2; no clear D. Germline CDR1 and CDR2: MDHEN and SYDVKM. The V and J ends lost 4 bases and 6 bases respectively, with 15 bases between them. The CDR3 has 15 amino acids. CDR3 sequence: CASSSSEFEAGELFF. The CDR3 DNA reads TGTGCCAGCAGTTCATCAGAGTTCGAGGCCGGGGAGCTGTTTTTT.

V and J are TRBV9 and TRBJ2-1, with a tentative D call TRBD1 (6 bases). This CDR3 region has 16 residues. Germline V gene data show CDR1 as SGDLS and CDR2 as YYNGEE. Trimming took off 3 bases at V and 2 bases at J, with 15 bases between the two ends. DNA for the CDR3: TGTGCCAGCAGCGCAGGGGTCCGCCCCCCCTACAATGAGCAGTTCTTC. Translated, it gives CASSAGVRPPYNEQFF.

The chain has TRBV29-1 and TRBJ2-1; D uncertain. This CDR3 contains 10 residues. Trimming took 4 bases from V and 6 from J, leaving 4 bases between them. Germline CDR1 is SQVTM and CDR2 is ANQGSEA. CDR3 DNA sequence: TGCAGCGTTGGGGCCAATGAGCAGTTCTTC. Residues: CSVGANEQFF.

V usage is TRBV19 and J usage is TRBJ1-5; unclear D gene. There are 14 residues in the CDR3. Germline-derived CDR1 and CDR2 are LNHDA and SQIVND (reference sequence). Trimming shortened V by 5 bases and J by 4 bases, and 12 bases separated the two germline ends. The CDR3 sequence: CASSDGNGNQPQHF. CDR3 coding DNA: TGTGCCAGTAGTGACGGTAACGGGAATCAGCCCCAGCATTTT.

The chain combines TRBV5-8 with TRBJ1-1; TRBD1 is a possible D gene (6 bases). Trimming pared 4 bases from V and 0 bases from J, leaving 16 bases between. CDR3 length: 16 residues. Germline V gene lookup returns CDR1 SGHTS and CDR2 YDEGEE. The CDR3 DNA is TGTGCCAGCAGCCTACCCCATGACAGGTTGAACACTGAAGCTTTCTTT. Its translation is CASSLPHDRLNTEAFF.

This clone was observed a single time. The rearrangement uses TRBV5-1 and TRBJ2-7; D uncertain. Germline-derived CDR1 and CDR2 are SGHRS and YFSETQ. The CDR3 sequence is 17 residues long. The V and J ends lost 5 bases and 2 bases respectively, with 23 bases between them. CDR3: CASSRPILSSPTYEQYF. CDR3 in DNA: TGCGCCAGCAGTCGCCCCATACTTTCCTCCCCGACCTACGAGCAGTACTTC.

V is TRBV27 and J is TRBJ2-7, with a tentative D call TRBD1 (5 bases). This CDR3 spans 13 amino acids. V dropped 3 bases and J dropped 7 bases, with 13 bases sitting between them. Germline-derived CDR1 and CDR2 are MNHEY and SMNVEV (reference sequence). CDR3 nucleotide sequence: TGTGCCAGCAGTTTTGTAGGGGCCGGGGAGCAGTACTTC. Translated: CASSFVGAGEQYF.

The CDR3 DNA follows: TGTGCCAGCAGTTTCCCACAGGGCGCACACCAAGAGACCCAGTACTTC. This translates into CASSFPQGAHQETQYF. The V and J genes are TRBV28 and TRBJ2-5; a weak D match, TRBD1 (6 bases). Germline CDR1 reads MDHEN; CDR2 reads SYDVKM. Deletions cut 3 bases from V and 0 bases from J, with 14 bases between. CDR3 length equals 16 residues.

The chain joins TRBV6-1 to TRBJ2-3; D is perhaps TRBD2 (5 bases). Deletions cut 0 bases from V and 0 bases from J, with 16 bases between. The germline gives CDR1 MNHNS, CDR2 SASEGT. The CDR3 has 18 amino acids. The CDR3 DNA is TGTGCCAGCAGTGAAGCGCCGGGTGGGAGATACAGCACAGATACGCAGTATTTT. Residues: CASSEAPGGRYSTDTQYF.

This clone was seen a few times. The CDR3 DNA is TGCGCCGTGTACGACTCATCGGTCGGGGATACGCAGTATTTT. It is translated as CAVYDSSVGDTQYF. J is TRBJ2-3 and V is TRBV5-1; D not resolved. Germline CDR1 and CDR2: SGHRS and YFSETQ. V lost 10 bases and J 6 bases, leaving 21 bases between the germline ends. The CDR3 extends over 14 amino acids.

This clone was picked up one time. The rearrangement uses TRBV11-2 and TRBJ2-2, with D tentatively TRBD2 (6 bases). Germline CDR1 and CDR2: SGHAT and FQNNGV. There are 15 residues in the CDR3. The V and J ends lost 6 bases and 3 bases respectively, with 14 bases between them. In nucleotides, the CDR3 is TGTGCCAGCAGTTTCGCCTGGGGGGACACCGGGGAGCTGTTTTTT. Amino acids: CASSFAWGDTGELFF.

The V and J genes are TRBV9 and TRBJ2-3, with TRBD1 matching 7 bases. V shed 3 bases and J 0 bases; nucleotides not matched to a gene: 4. CDR3 size: 15 residues. Germline V CDR1 and CDR2: SGDLS, YYNGEE. This chain's CDR3 is CASSAQGVSTDTQYF. The CDR3 bases are TGTGCCAGCAGCGCGCAGGGGGTTAGCACAGATACGCAGTATTTT.

J is TRBJ2-7 and V is TRBV27, with no clear D. Trimming took 0 bases from V and 3 from J, leaving 15 bases between them. The CDR3 has 16 residues. Germline V gene lookup returns CDR1 MNHEY and CDR2 SMNVEV (reference sequence). This chain's CDR3 is CASSLSPRQARYEQYF. The CDR3 DNA reads as TGTGCCAGCAGTTTATCCCCTCGGCAGGCTCGCTACGAGCAGTACTTC.

The V call is TRBV10-2, the J call TRBJ2-7, with 13 bases lining up with TRBD2. Germline trimming cut 0 bases from V and 1 base from J; bases unmatched to any gene: 6. Germline V gives CDR1 WSHSY, CDR2 SAAADI. The CDR3 length is 18 residues. The CDR3 DNA reads TGCGCCAGCAGTGAGTCGGCACTAGCGGGAGGGCCGTCCTACGAGCAGTACTTC. It is translated as CASSESALAGGPSYEQYF.